The following is a T cell receptor beta chain sequence with its context. Its antigen is not known. The data were obtained in a study of blood T cells in healthy people across ages. Study conclusions and caveats: Diversity figures based on one million T cells were deemed too low. With unsorted PBMCs, a conclusive comparison of naive versus antigen-experienced cells was not possible.

Primers used in a second PCR of about 7 to 12 cycles were a sample-barcoded 5' primer and a J-beta primer mix. A template-switch adaptor with 12 random nucleotides tagged each cDNA molecule. TCRdb re-analysed the 5' RACE reads in MiXCR, keeping a single row per CDR3 protein. Among 1.5 million to 2 million distinct CDR3 sequences listed, around 50% were seen once. This CDR3 comprises 13 residues. The V and J ends lost 5 bases and 9 bases, in that order; junction bases with no gene match: 10. Germline assignment: CDR1 DFQATT and CDR2 SNEGSKA (reference sequence). This chain uses TRBV20-1 with TRBJ2-1, with 7 bases matching TRBD2. This receptor was identified in a middle-aged woman in good health. The sample consisted of blood. In DNA form, the CDR3 reads TGCAGTGCTGGGGGAGGGCTAGGTGGTGAGCAGTTCTTC. Translation gives CSAGGGLGGEQFF.